Shown below are 23 T cell receptor beta chains from a single sample sequenced in a study of blood T cell repertoires in COVID-19. TCRdb keeps only in-frame clones here, not all; method: immunoSEQ multiplex PCR. The repertoire holds under 300,000 clones, about 85% seen once, with about 6.3% in the top ten. The sequenced material came from PBMCs or T cells enriched from blood (not recorded which). The receptor set was obtained from a young woman with acute COVID-19.

The chain combines TRBV7-9 with TRBJ2-7, with a tentative D call TRBD2 (6 bases). Trimming removed 8 bases at V and 4 bases at J, with 15 bases between. CDR1 SEHNR and CDR2 FQNEAQ come from the germline V gene (reference sequence). The CDR3 length is 13 residues. DNA of the CDR3: TGTGCCAGCGCCGGGGGAGGTTCGTACGAGCAGTACTTC. Its translation is CASAGGGSYEQYF.

This clone came up once. This chain joins TRBV5-5 and TRBJ2-7; D is possibly TRBD2 (6 bases). V lost 7 bases, J lost 0 bases, and 14 bases lay in between. CDR1 is SGHKS and CDR2 is YYEKEE in the germline V gene (reference sequence). CDR3 length: 14 amino acids. CDR3 sequence (DNA): TGTGCCAGCTATTTAGCGGATAGCTCCTACGAGCAGTACTTC. Amino acid sequence: CASYLADSSYEQYF. The full variable domain, its missing parts supplied by reference TRBV5-5 and TRBJ2-7, is DAGVTQSPTHLIKTRGQQVTLRCSPISGHKSVSWYQQVLGQGPQFIFQYYEKEERGRGNFPDRFSARQFPNYSSELNVNALLLGDSALYLCASYLADSSYEQYFGPGTRLTVT.

This clone was picked up one time. The rearrangement uses TRBV5-6 and TRBJ2-3; a weak D match, TRBD2 (5 bases). There are 16 residues in the CDR3. CDR1 and CDR2 (germline): SGHDT, YYEEEE. V was pared by 4 bases and J by 2 bases, with 17 bases between. The DNA of the CDR3 is TGTGCCAGCAGCGACCCCGGGGAGTGGGACACAGATACGCAGTATTTT. It encodes CASSDPGEWDTDTQYF.

The V call is TRBV7-2, the J call TRBJ2-1; the D gene is possibly TRBD1 (6 bases). Trimming left V 5 bases short and J 5 bases short, with 19 bases between. The CDR3 has 16 amino acids. Looked up from germline, CDR1 is SGHTA and CDR2 is FQGNSA. CDR3 in DNA: TGTGCCAGCAGCGTACCCCCCGGGACACAAAACAATGAGCAGTTCTTC. Its translation is CASSVPPGTQNNEQFF.

This chain connects TRBV18 to TRBJ1-6, with D uncertain. Trimming left V 0 bases short and J 2 bases short, with 8 bases between. The germline V gene has CDR1 KGHSH and CDR2 LQKENI. The CDR3 is 16 amino acids. In DNA, the CDR3 is TGTGCCAGCTCACCACCGGGAGGGACCTATAATTCACCCCTCCACTTT. This translates into CASSPPGGTYNSPLHF. The entire variable domain, with the rest obtained from reference TRBV18 and TRBJ1-6, is as follows: NAGVMQNPRHLVRRRGQEARLRCSPMKGHSHVYWYRQLPEEGLKFMVYLQKENIIDESGMPKERFSAEFPKEGPSILRIQQVVRGDSAAYFCASSPPGGTYNSPLHFGNGTRLTVT.

This chain joins TRBV19 and TRBJ1-4; D unclear. Per the germline V gene, CDR1 is LNHDA and CDR2 is SQIVND (reference sequence). The CDR3 length is 14 residues. The germline V and J ends were trimmed by 5 bases and 5 bases, with 12 bases remaining between them. The CDR3 loop is CASSPRLINEKLFF. Here the CDR3 DNA reads TGTGCCAGTAGTCCCAGGCTCATAAATGAAAAACTGTTTTTT.

The rearrangement links TRBV27 to TRBJ1-5, with unresolved D. Trimming pared 1 base from V and 7 bases from J, leaving 8 bases between. The CDR3 spans 13 residues. Looked up from germline, CDR1 is MNHEY and CDR2 is SMNVEV (reference sequence). The CDR3 spells CASSLYSGQPQHF. The CDR3 DNA sequence: TGTGCCAGCAGTTTATATTCGGGACAGCCCCAGCATTTT.

V usage is TRBV5-1 and J usage is TRBJ2-5, with unresolved D. CDR3 length: 13 residues. CDR1 is SGHRS, CDR2 YFSETQ, per germline. Trimming stripped 1 base from V and 5 bases from J, with 9 bases between. The CDR3 region is CASSLYEWETQYF. The DNA for the CDR3 is TGCGCCAGCAGCTTGTACGAGTGGGAGACCCAGTACTTC.

The J gene is TRBJ1-5, the V gene TRBV28, with D possibly matching TRBD1 (6 bases). The CDR3 has 15 amino acids. Germline V gene data show CDR1 as MDHEN and CDR2 as SYDVKM. Deletions cut 4 bases from V and 3 bases from J, with 13 bases between. CDR3 nucleotides: TGTGCCAGCAGTTCGGGGGGGCGGGACAATCAGCCCCAGCATTTT. Amino acid sequence: CASSSGGRDNQPQHF.

The chain links TRBV27 to TRBJ1-2; perhaps TRBD1 as D (5 bases). CDR3 size: 14 residues. The V gene's germline CDR1 is MNHEY and CDR2 SMNVEV (reference sequence). Trimming took 3 bases from V and 5 from J, leaving 13 bases between them. CDR3 sequence reads: CASSFLGTLYGYTF. The CDR3, as DNA: TGTGCCAGCAGTTTCTTAGGGACTCTTTATGGCTACACCTTC.

The rearrangement uses TRBV7-2 and TRBJ1-5; 9 nucleotides agree with TRBD1. V lost 1 base, J lost 6 bases, and 7 bases stayed unmatched. This CDR3 is 16 amino acids long. Germline loops: CDR1 SGHTA, CDR2 FQGNSA. The CDR3, as DNA: TGTGCCAGCAGCTTAGTATTAGGGACAGGGCGTCAGCCCCAGCATTTT. Protein: CASSLVLGTGRQPQHF.

The chain combines TRBV10-2 with TRBJ2-2; TRBD1 matches at 7 bases. V trimming: 8 bases; J trimming: 8 bases; junction bases outside the gene matches: 14. The CDR3 sequence is 15 residues long. Germline V gene sequence: CDR1 WSHSY, CDR2 SAAADI. CDR3 in DNA: TGCGCCAGCCTTCGACAGGGTGGGATCGAAGGGGAGCTGTTTTTT. Protein sequence: CASLRQGGIEGELFF.

This chain joins TRBV15 and TRBJ1-2; 12 bases match TRBD1. The V and J ends lost 0 bases and 5 bases, in that order; junction bases with no gene match: 10. The V gene's germline CDR1 is LNHNV and CDR2 YYDKDF (reference sequence). This CDR3 is 18 amino acids long. DNA of the CDR3: TGTGCCACCAGCAGAGATGGGACAGGGGGCTACCCTCTTTATGGCTACACCTTC. Amino acids: CATSRDGTGGYPLYGYTF. Based on the CDR3 plus reference TRBV15 and TRBJ1-2, the full variable domain is DAMVIQNPRYQVTQFGKPVTLSCSQTLNHNVMYWYQQKSSQAPKLLFHYYDKDFNNEADTPDNFQSRRPNTSFCFLDIRSPGLGDTAMYLCATSRDGTGGYPLYGYTFGSGTRLTVV.

The chain is built from TRBV27 and TRBJ1-4; 8 bases match TRBD1. This CDR3 contains 16 residues. Germline-derived CDR1 and CDR2 are MNHEY and SMNVEV (reference sequence). V lost 5 bases to trimming and J lost 5 bases; unmatched junction nucleotides: 10. CDR3 residues: CASSPRRDRPNEKLFF. CDR3 DNA: TGTGCCAGCAGTCCACGCCGGGACAGGCCAAATGAAAAACTGTTTTTT.

This clone has a handful of counts. This rearrangement joins TRBV7-9 to TRBJ1-4, with D possibly being TRBD1 (5 bases). In germline, CDR1 is SEHNR, CDR2 FQNEAQ (reference sequence). The CDR3 consists of 14 residues. V lost 4 bases to trimming and J lost 8 bases, with 14 bases between them. The CDR3 DNA reads as TGTGCCAGCAGCTCGGGACGGCGGGAAGAAAAACTGTTTTTT. It encodes CASSSGRREEKLFF.

The rearrangement uses TRBV19 and TRBJ2-5; 7 bases align to TRBD1. V was clipped by 6 bases and J by 4 bases; unmatched bases: 8. Germline-derived CDR1 and CDR2 are LNHDA and SQIVND (reference sequence). CDR3 length: 14 residues. The CDR3, as DNA: TGTGCCAGTAGCCCACAGGGGCGGTTAGAGACCCAGTACTTC. Protein product: CASSPQGRLETQYF.

This chain joins TRBV27 and TRBJ1-2; 7 positions match TRBD1. This CDR3 comprises 14 residues. The germline V gene has CDR1 MNHEY and CDR2 SMNVEV (reference sequence). After removal of 4 bases from V and 3 bases from J, the junction contained 5 bases not matched to a gene. CDR3 amino acids: CASSSSGTDYGYTF. The DNA of the CDR3 is TGTGCCAGCAGTTCCTCCGGGACAGACTATGGCTACACCTTC.

This rearrangement joins TRBV13 to TRBJ1-1; D perhaps matches TRBD1 (6 bases). CDR3 length equals 13 residues. The V end lost 4 bases, the J end lost 7 bases, and 13 bases lay between the germline ends. CDR1 is PRHDT and CDR2 is FYEKMQ in the germline V gene (reference sequence). The CDR3 nucleotides are TGTGCCAGCAGCTGGGGGAGAGGGGGTGAAGCTTTCTTT. Translating gives CASSWGRGGEAFF.

The chain uses TRBV28 and TRBJ1-5, with no clear D. This CDR3 has 12 amino acids. V lost 5 bases and J lost 7, with 9 bases in between. Germline values: CDR1 MDHEN, CDR2 SYDVKM. The chain's CDR3 is CASSPQIQPQHF. The CDR3 region has the DNA TGTGCCAGCAGTCCTCAGATCCAGCCCCAGCATTTT.

The chain combines TRBV9 with TRBJ2-7, with 10 bases that match TRBD2. CDR3 length equals 16 residues. V gave up 4 bases and J gave up 2 bases; unmatched junction bases: 9. In germline, CDR1 is SGDLS, CDR2 YYNGEE. CDR3 amino acids: CASSTPVSGGPYEQYF. The CDR3 DNA is TGTGCCAGCAGCACCCCGGTTAGCGGGGGGCCCTACGAGCAGTACTTC.

The rearrangement links TRBV28 to TRBJ1-1; tentative D call: TRBD1 (5 bases). This CDR3 has 13 amino acids. V lost 6 bases and J 4 bases, leaving 12 bases between the germline ends. From germline, CDR1 is MDHEN and CDR2 SYDVKM. Here the CDR3 reads CASRLDRVTEAFF. The CDR3 coding sequence is TGTGCCAGCAGACTCGACAGAGTCACTGAAGCTTTCTTT.

The chain combines TRBV6-2 or TRBV6-3 with TRBJ2-1, with 16 nucleotides matching TRBD2. Germline V lookup: CDR1 MNHEY, CDR2 SVGEGT. V was pared by 2 bases and J by 7 bases, with 5 bases of the junction left unmatched. This CDR3 spans 17 amino acids. For the CDR3, the DNA is TGTGCCAGCAGTTACAGCTCGGGACTAGCGGGGGGGAATGAGCAGTTCTTC. Protein product: CASSYSSGLAGGNEQFF.

The chain uses TRBV6-2 or TRBV6-3 and TRBJ2-6; no clear D. The germline V and J ends were trimmed by 7 bases and 3 bases, with 10 bases remaining between them. This CDR3 contains 14 residues. The germline gives CDR1 MNHEY, CDR2 SVGEGT. CDR3 DNA: TGTGCCAGCACTTATGGCGGTGGGGCCAACGTCCTGACTTTC. Translating gives CASTYGGGANVLTF.